This T cell receptor (beta chain) was sequenced in a study of blood T cell repertoires in COVID-19. Generated by immunoSEQ multiplex PCR, the TCRdb table keeps only in-frame clones and is missing some. The table lists about 170,000 clones, about 80% of them singletons, with under 20% in the top ten. Germline CDR1 reads SGHRS; CDR2 reads YFSETQ. V was pared by 0 bases and J by 4 bases, with 5 bases of the junction left unmatched. The CDR3 runs to 15 residues. Enrolled through a virtual design, the participants were between about 18 and 100 years of age and came from some 25 US areas. Cohorts were determined from participant-reported clinical history.

This TCR derives from a woman in her 70s in a cohort exposed to, infected with or recovered from COVID-19 (not recorded which). The chain recombines TRBV5-1 with TRBJ2-3; the match to TRBD2 covers 7 bases. Source material: PBMCs or T cells enriched from blood (not recorded which). The CDR3 sequence: CASSLGWRESDTQYF. DNA of the CDR3: TGCGCCAGCAGCTTGGGGTGGCGGGAGTCAGATACGCAGTATTTT.